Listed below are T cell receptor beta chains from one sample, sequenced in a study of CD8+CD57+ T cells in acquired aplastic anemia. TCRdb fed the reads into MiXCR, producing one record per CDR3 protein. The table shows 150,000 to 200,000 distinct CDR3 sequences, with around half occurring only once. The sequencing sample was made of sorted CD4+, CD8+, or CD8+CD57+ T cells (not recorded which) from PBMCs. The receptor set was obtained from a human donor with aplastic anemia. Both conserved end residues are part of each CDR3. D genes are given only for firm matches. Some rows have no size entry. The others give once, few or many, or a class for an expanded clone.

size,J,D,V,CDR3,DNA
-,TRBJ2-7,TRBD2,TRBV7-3,CASSLGLAGMEYF,TGTGCCAGCAGCTTAGGTCTAGCGGGGATGGAGTACTTC
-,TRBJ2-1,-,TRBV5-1,CASSLVGRNEQFF,TGCGCCAGCAGCTTGGTTGGCCGCAATGAGCAGTTCTTC
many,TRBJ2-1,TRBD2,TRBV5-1,CASSLDNSGLGRNEQFF,TGCGCCAGCAGCTTGGACAACTCGGGACTAGGGCGCAATGAGCAGTTCTTC
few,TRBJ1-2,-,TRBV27,CASSWQPNYGYTF,TGTGCCAGCAGTTGGCAGCCTAACTATGGCTACACCTTC
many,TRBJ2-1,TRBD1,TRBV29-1,CSGGQDFYNEQFF,TGCAGCGGAGGACAGGACTTTTACAATGAGCAGTTCTTC
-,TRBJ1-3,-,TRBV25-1,CASSEAGGNTIYF,TGTGCCAGCAGTGAAGCGGGTGGAAACACCATATATTTT
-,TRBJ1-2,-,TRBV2,CASSEFRGGRYGYTF,TGTGCCAGCAGTGAATTTAGGGGGGGGCGTTATGGCTACACCTTC
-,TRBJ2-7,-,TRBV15,CATSRGPGVSEQYF,TGTGCCACCAGCAGAGGACCTGGGGTCTCCGAGCAGTACTTC
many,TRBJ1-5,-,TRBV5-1,CASSLTNPANQPQHF,TGCGCCAGCAGCTTGACAAACCCTGCCAATCAGCCCCAGCATTTT
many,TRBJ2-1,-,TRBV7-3,CASSLTLNEQFF,TGTGCCAGCAGCTTGACTCTTAATGAGCAGTTCTTC
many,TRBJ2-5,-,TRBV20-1,CSAPNRAGVGETQYF,TGCAGTGCCCCCAATCGGGCCGGGGTTGGAGAGACCCAGTACTTC
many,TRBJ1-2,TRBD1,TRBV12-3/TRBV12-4,CASSLRTGAYGYTF,TGTGCCAGCAGTTTGAGGACAGGAGCCTATGGCTACACCTTC
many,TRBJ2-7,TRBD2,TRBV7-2,CASSYEASGRGYEQYF,TGTGCCAGCAGCTACGAGGCTAGCGGGAGAGGGTACGAGCAGTACTTC
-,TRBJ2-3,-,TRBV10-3,CAIKSFTGFDTDTQYF,TGTGCCATCAAATCCTTCACAGGTTTTGACACAGATACGCAGTATTTT
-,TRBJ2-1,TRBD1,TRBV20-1,CSATYPDRFVNEQFF,TGCAGTGCTACCTACCCGGACAGGTTCGTCAATGAGCAGTTCTTC
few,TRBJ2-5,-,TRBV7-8,CASSLVLLETQYF,TGTGCCAGCAGCTTAGTGCTGTTGGAGACCCAGTACTTC
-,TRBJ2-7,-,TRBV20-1,CSAQRSAGAQEQYF,TGCAGTGCTCAAAGGTCGGCGGGGGCCCAAGAGCAGTACTTC
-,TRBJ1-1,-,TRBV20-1,CSAPNRLNTEAFF,TGCAGTGCCCCAAACAGGCTGAACACTGAAGCTTTCTTT
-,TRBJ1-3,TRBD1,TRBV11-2,CASRLGQGADTIYF,TGTGCCAGCAGACTTGGACAGGGGGCTGACACCATATATTTT
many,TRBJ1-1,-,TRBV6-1,CASSVDQGTNTEAFF,TGTGCCAGCAGTGTAGATCAAGGGACTAACACTGAAGCTTTCTTT
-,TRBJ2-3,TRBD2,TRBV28,CASSLGGLEARGTQYF,TGTGCCAGCAGTTTGGGCGGACTAGAAGCCCGGGGTACGCAGTATTTT
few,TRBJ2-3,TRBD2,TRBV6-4,CASSDYGTSGTSTDTQYF,TGTGCCAGCAGTGACTACGGGACTAGCGGTACTAGCACAGATACGCAGTATTTT
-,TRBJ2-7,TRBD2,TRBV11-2,CASSLGAGASYEQYF,TGTGCCAGCAGCTTAGGAGCGGGAGCATCCTACGAGCAGTACTTC
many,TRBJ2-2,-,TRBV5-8,CASSPRGKNTGELFF,TGTGCCAGCAGCCCCCGAGGGAAGAACACCGGGGAGCTGTTTTTT
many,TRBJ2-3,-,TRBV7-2,CASSLFQDTQYF,TGTGCCAGCAGCTTATTTCAAGATACGCAGTATTTT
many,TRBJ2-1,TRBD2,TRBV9,CASSVQGVIAGARNEQFF,TGTGCCAGCAGCGTTCAGGGGGTAATAGCGGGAGCTCGCAATGAGCAGTTCTTC
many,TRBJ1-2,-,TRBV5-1,CARGRKMGGYTF,TGCGCCAGGGGGCGTAAGATGGGCGGCTACACCTTC
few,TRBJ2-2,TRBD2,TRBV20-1,CSARARETPGELFF,TGCAGTGCTAGAGCGCGGGAGACCCCCGGGGAGCTGTTTTTT
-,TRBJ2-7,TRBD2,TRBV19,CASGRRGGSYEQYF,TGTGCCAGTGGGAGGCGTGGCGGGAGTTACGAGCAGTACTTC
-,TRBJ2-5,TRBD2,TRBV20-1,CSASPLGTSGTQETQYF,TGCAGTGCTAGCCCGCTCGGGACTAGCGGAACCCAAGAGACCCAGTACTTC
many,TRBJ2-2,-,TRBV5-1,CASSFSSAGELFF,TGCGCCAGCAGCTTTTCCAGCGCCGGGGAGCTGTTTTTT
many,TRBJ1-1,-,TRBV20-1,CSATREGQNTEAFF,TGCAGTGCCACCAGAGAGGGGCAGAACACTGAAGCTTTCTTT
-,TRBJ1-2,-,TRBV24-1,CATSDIGGYTF,TGTGCCACCAGTGACATTGGTGGCTACACCTTC
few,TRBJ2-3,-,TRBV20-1,CSASRGETRRSHTQYF,TGCAGTGCTAGTAGAGGGGAGACACGGCGTTCGCATACGCAGTATTTT
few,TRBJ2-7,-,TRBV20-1,CSASGLAYEQYF,TGCAGTGCTAGCGGGTTAGCCTACGAGCAGTACTTC
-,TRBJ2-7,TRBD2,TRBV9,CASSVARSGGREQYF,TGTGCCAGCAGCGTAGCTCGGTCGGGAGGGCGTGAGCAGTACTTC
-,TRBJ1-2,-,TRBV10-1,CASSERPNYGYTF,TGCGCCAGCAGTGAGCGACCTAACTATGGCTACACCTTC
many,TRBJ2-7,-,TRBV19,CASSIGFSYEQYF,TGTGCCAGTAGTATCGGGTTCTCCTACGAGCAGTACTTC
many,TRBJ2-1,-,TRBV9,CASSPSGLASFNEQFF,TGTGCCAGCAGCCCTTCGGGATTGGCTAGCTTCAATGAGCAGTTCTTC
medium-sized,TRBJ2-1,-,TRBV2,CASSGTGNNEQFF,TGTGCCAGCAGTGGAACAGGGAACAATGAGCAGTTCTTC
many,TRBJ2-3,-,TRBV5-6,CASSLERTSTDTQYF,TGTGCCAGCAGCTTGGAACGGACTAGCACAGATACGCAGTATTTT
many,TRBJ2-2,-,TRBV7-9,CASSLSGAGELFF,TGTGCCAGCAGCCTTAGCGGTGCCGGGGAGCTGTTTTTT
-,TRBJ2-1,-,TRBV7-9,CASSPPGRF,TGTGCCAGCAGCCCGCCGGGACGCTTC
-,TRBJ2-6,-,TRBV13,CAIKSGDSGANVLTF,TGTGCCATCAAGTCGGGAGACTCTGGGGCCAACGTCCTGACTTTC
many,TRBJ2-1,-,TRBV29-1,CSVVSDSYNEQFF,TGCAGCGTTGTGTCGGACAGCTACAATGAGCAGTTCTTC
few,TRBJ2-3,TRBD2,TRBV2,CASGRGRSTQYF,TGTGCCAGCGGTCGCGGGAGGAGTACGCAGTATTTT
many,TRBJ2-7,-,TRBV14,CASSQKGLRQYF,TGTGCCAGCAGCCAAAAGGGGCTACGGCAGTACTTC